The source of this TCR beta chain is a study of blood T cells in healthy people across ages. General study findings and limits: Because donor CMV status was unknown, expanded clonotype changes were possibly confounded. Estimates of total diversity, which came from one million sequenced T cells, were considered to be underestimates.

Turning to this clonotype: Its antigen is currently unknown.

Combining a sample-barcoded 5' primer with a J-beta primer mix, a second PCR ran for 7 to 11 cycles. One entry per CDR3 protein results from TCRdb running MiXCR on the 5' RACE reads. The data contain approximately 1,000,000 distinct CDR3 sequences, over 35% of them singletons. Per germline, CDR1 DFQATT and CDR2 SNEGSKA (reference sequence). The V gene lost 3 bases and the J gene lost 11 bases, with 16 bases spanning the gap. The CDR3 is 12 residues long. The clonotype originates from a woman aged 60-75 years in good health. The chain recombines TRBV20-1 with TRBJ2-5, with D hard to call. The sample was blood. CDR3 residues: CSARPLAIEQYF. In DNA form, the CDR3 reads TGCAGTGCTAGGCCCCTCGCGATTGAGCAGTACTTC.